The T cell receptor beta chain under discussion was sequenced for a study of shared clonotypes between healthy human individuals. The deep-level immunoSEQ assay was used. Method: immunoSEQ multiplex PCR; TCRdb's copy keeps in-frame clones and lacks some. This sample has approximately 700,000 clones, with roughly 73% found just once. From germline, CDR1 is SGHRS and CDR2 YFSETQ. V was trimmed by 0 bases and J by 2 bases, leaving 7 bases between them. This CDR3 is built from 14 residues. The chain couples TRBV5-1 to TRBJ2-3; D is unresolved. This TCR came from a young woman in good health. Sequencing used memory CD4+ T cells sorted from blood. Regarding subset: CD45RA-negative fraction. CDR3 sequence: CASSLDSATDTQYF. The CDR3 DNA reads as TGCGCCAGCAGCTTGGACTCGGCCACAGATACGCAGTATTTT.